Shown below are 6 T cell receptor beta chains from a single sample sequenced in a study of beta chain features in type 1 diabetes. Study-level results: Shorter TCRB CDR3s, moderately but significantly so, marked every one of the four CD4+ subsets in Type 1 diabetes patients.

These receptors have no identified antigens. The sequenced template was cDNA made from the entire isolated RNA. The protocol was immunoSEQ multiplex PCR, while the TCRdb copy is restricted to in-frame clones and leaves out a portion. This table holds about 130,000 clones, roughly 10% found once. Sequenced sample: central memory CD4+ T cells from blood. These TCRs come from a man aged 30-40 years with type 1 diabetes.

As DNA, the CDR3 is TGCGCCAGCAAATCGGGGACAGGGCACGGGGAGACCCAGTACTTC. Translating gives CASKSGTGHGETQYF. V gene TRBV5-1 combines with J gene TRBJ2-5, with TRBD1 matching 9 bases. CDR1 SGHRS and CDR2 YFSETQ come from the germline V gene. With V trimmed by 6 bases and J by 5 bases, 11 bases remained unmatched. CDR3 length: 15 amino acids. The full variable domain, completed using reference TRBV5-1 and TRBJ2-5, is KAGVTQTPRYLIKTRGQQVTLSCSPISGHRSVSWYQQTPGQGLQFLFEYFSETQRNKGNFPGRFSGRQFSNSRSEMNVSTLELGDSALYLCASKSGTGHGETQYFGPGTRLLVL.

This clone was detected a few times. This sequence joins TRBV4-3 and TRBJ2-3, with a weak D call TRBD1 (5 bases). The germline V and J ends were trimmed by 4 bases and 7 bases, with 12 bases remaining between them. Germline lookup yields CDR1 LGHNA and CDR2 YSLEER. This CDR3 region has 13 residues. CDR3 nucleotides: TGCGCCAGCAGCCCAGGGCGGCGAAATACGCAGTATTTT. The encoded protein is CASSPGRRNTQYF.

The chain couples TRBV4-2 to TRBJ2-7; D perhaps matches TRBD2 (7 bases). V was cut by 4 bases and J by 2 bases, with 15 bases left in between. CDR1 and CDR2 (germline): LGHNA, YNFKEQ. The CDR3 totals 15 residues. DNA for the CDR3: TGTGCCAGCAGCCTCGGGGGGACACTCACCTACGAGCAGTACTTC. Its protein is CASSLGGTLTYEQYF.

There are a few counts of this clone. V and J are TRBV5-1 and TRBJ1-2; D is perhaps TRBD1 (6 bases). The ends were cut back, 4 bases at V and 6 bases at J, with 19 bases in the middle. CDR3 length equals 15 residues. Germline V gene sequence: CDR1 SGHRS, CDR2 YFSETQ. CDR3 protein: CASSPGVVGSNGYTF. Here the CDR3 DNA reads TGCGCCAGCAGCCCAGGGGTCGTCGGGTCCAATGGCTACACCTTC.

This clone has only a few counts. This chain uses TRBV18 with TRBJ2-7; D remains ambiguous. The V and J ends lost 3 bases and 9 bases respectively, with 12 bases between them. The germline gives CDR1 KGHSH, CDR2 LQKENI. This CDR3 is built from 12 residues. CDR3 coding DNA: TGTGCCAGCTCACCCCCAGGATCGGTGCAGTACTTC. This encodes CASSPPGSVQYF.

This clone was detected a few times. The chain is built from TRBV28 and TRBJ2-7; 9 positions agree with TRBD1. Germline CDR1 reads MDHEN; CDR2 reads SYDVKM. This CDR3 has 14 amino acids. Unmatched junction bases numbered 6, after V lost 5 bases and J lost 4 bases. CDR3 sequence: CASSPPDRGYEQYF. CDR3 bases: TGTGCCAGCAGTCCTCCCGACAGGGGGTACGAGCAGTACTTC.